This T cell receptor beta chain was captured in a study of T cell changes during pregnancy in multiple sclerosis. Clones were read by immunoSEQ multiplex PCR, and TCRdb kept only the in-frame ones, dropping some. The repertoire includes tens of thousands of clones, approximately 95% of them detected once, and around 1.8% sits in the top ten. Germline loops: CDR1 MNHNS, CDR2 SASEGT. J gave up 1 base and V 10 bases, and 4 bases lay outside the gene matches. This CDR3 is built from 13 residues. This TCR derives from a female donor in good health, enrolled as a control in a pregnancy study. The source material was peripheral blood, sampled after pregnancy. This chain links TRBV6-1 with TRBJ2-3; 8 bases are a match to TRBD2. In DNA, the CDR3 is TGTGCCATGCGGGGGGATGGCACAGATACGCAGTATTTT. Translated: CAMRGDGTDTQYF.